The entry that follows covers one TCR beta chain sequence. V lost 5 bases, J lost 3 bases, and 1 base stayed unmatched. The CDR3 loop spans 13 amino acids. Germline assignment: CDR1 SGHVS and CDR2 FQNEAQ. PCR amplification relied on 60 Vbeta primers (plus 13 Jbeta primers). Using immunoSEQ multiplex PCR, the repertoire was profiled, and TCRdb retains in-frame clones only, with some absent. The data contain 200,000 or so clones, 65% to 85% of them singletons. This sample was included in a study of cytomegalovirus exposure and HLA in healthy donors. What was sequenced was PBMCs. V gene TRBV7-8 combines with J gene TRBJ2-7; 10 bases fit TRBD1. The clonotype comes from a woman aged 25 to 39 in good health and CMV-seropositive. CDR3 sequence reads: CASSGDRGYEQYF. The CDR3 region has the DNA TGTGCCAGCAGCGGGGACAGGGGCTACGAGCAGTACTTC. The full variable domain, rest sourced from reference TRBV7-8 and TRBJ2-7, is GAGVSQSPRYKVAKRGQDVALRCDPISGHVSLFWYQQALGQGPEFLTYFQNEAQLDKSGLPSDRFFAERPEGSVSTLKIQRTQQEDSAVYLCASSGDRGYEQYFGPGTRLTVT.